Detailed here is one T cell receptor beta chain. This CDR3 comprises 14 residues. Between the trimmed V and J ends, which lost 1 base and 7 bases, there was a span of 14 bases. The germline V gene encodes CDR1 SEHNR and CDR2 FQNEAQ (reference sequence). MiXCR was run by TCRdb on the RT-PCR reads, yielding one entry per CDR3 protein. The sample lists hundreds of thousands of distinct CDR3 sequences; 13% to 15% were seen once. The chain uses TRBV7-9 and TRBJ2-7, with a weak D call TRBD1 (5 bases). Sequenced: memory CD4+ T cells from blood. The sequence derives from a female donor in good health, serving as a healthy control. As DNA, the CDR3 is TGTGCCAGCAGCTTAGTGGCTACAGGCTGGGAGCAGTACTTC. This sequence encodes CASSLVATGWEQYF.